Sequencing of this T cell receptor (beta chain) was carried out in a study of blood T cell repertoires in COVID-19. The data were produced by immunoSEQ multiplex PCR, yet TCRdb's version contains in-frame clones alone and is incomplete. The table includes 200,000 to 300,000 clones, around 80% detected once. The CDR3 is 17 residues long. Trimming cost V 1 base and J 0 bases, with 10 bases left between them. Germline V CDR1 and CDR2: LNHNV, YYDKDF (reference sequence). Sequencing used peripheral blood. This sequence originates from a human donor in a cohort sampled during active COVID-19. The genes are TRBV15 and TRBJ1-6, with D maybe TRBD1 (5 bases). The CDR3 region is CATSRGGGSSYNSPLHF. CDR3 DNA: TGTGCCACCAGCAGAGGGGGCGGGAGCTCCTATAATTCACCCCTCCACTTT. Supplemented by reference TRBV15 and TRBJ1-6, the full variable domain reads DAMVIQNPRYQVTQFGKPVTLSCSQTLNHNVMYWYQQKSSQAPKLLFHYYDKDFNNEADTPDNFQSRRPNTSFCFLDIRSPGLGDTAMYLCATSRGGGSSYNSPLHFGNGTRLTVT.